The TCR beta chain described here comes from a study of PD-1 blockade in classical Hodgkin lymphoma. This clone has a handful of counts. Its cognate antigen is unknown. Each patient's relapse followed autologous stem cell transplantation, and brentuximab vedotin exposure varied. The protocol was immunoSEQ multiplex PCR, while the TCRdb copy is restricted to in-frame clones and leaves out a portion. Of 29,000 or so clones in the sample, approximately 70% were seen once. V was shortened by 3 bases and J by 2 bases, with 10 bases between the two germline ends. Germline V gives CDR1 MNHEY, CDR2 SMNVEV (reference sequence). The CDR3 covers 15 residues. Study-wide findings and caveats: It was among complete responders that baseline diversity resembled that of newly diagnosed patients. Compared with baseline, CD4+ but not CD8+ TCR diversity had risen significantly by C4D1. Exclusion removed patients who began nivolumab under 1 year after ASCT.

This sequence originates from a human donor with classical Hodgkin lymphoma. The chain employs TRBV27 and TRBJ2-2; tentatively, D is TRBD1 (5 bases). The specimen was peripheral blood mononuclear cells (PBMCs), collected before the second cycle of nivolumab. CDR3 DNA sequence: TGTGCCAGCAGTTTTCGCCAGGGAAACACCGGGGAGCTGTTTTTT. Encoded protein: CASSFRQGNTGELFF.